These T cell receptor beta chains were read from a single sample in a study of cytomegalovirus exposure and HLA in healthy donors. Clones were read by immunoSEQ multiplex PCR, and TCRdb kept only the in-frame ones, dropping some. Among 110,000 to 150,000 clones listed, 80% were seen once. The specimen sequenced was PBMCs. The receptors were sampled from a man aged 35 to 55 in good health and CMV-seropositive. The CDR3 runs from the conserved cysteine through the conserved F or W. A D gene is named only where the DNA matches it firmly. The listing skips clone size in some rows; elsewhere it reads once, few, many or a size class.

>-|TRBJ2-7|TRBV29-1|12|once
TGCAGCGTTGAGGACATAGGGGAGGCGCAGTACTTC
CSVEDIGEAQYF
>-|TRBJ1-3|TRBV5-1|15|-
TGCGCCAGCACTGCGGGACGGACCACTGGAAACACCATATATTTT
CASTAGRTTGNTIYF
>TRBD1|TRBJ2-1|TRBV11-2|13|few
TGTGCCAGCAGCCCCGACAGGGGCGCTGAGCAGTTCTTC
CASSPDRGAEQFF
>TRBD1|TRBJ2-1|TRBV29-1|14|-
TGCAGCGTTGAAGGGGCAGGGGGTTACAATGAGCAGTTCTTC
CSVEGAGGYNEQFF
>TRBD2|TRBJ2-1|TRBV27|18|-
TGTGCCAGCCGGGCCGGGACTAGCGGGGTTAGCTCCTACAATGAGCAGTTCTTC
CASRAGTSGVSSYNEQFF
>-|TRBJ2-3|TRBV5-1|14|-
TGCGCCAGCAGCTTGGACGGGAGAACAGATACGCAGTATTTT
CASSLDGRTDTQYF
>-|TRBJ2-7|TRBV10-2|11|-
TGCGCCAGCAGCAACTTGGACGAGCAGTACTTC
CASSNLDEQYF
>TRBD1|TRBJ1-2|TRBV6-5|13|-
TGTGCCAGCAGTCCCGGACAGGTCTATGGCTACACCTTC
CASSPGQVYGYTF
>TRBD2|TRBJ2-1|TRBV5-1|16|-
TGCGCCAGCAGCCAAGGACTAGCGCCATCCTACAATGAGCAGTTCTTC
CASSQGLAPSYNEQFF
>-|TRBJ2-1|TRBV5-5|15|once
TGTGCCAGCAGCTCGACAGGCGACTCCTACAATGAGCAGTTCTTC
CASSSTGDSYNEQFF
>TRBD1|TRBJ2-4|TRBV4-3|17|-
TGCGCCAGCAGCCAAAACCGACAGGGCATAGCCAAAAACATTCAGTACTTC
CASSQNRQGIAKNIQYF
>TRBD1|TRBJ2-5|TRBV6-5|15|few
TGTGCCAGCAAAAAGACAGGGGTTTTGCGAGAGACCCAGTACTTC
CASKKTGVLRETQYF
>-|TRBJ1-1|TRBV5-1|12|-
TGCGCCAGCAGCGCCTCGGGAACTGAAGCTTTCTTT
CASSASGTEAFF
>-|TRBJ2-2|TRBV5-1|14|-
TGCGCCAGCAGCTTGGGTGTAAACACCGGGGAGCTGTTTTTT
CASSLGVNTGELFF
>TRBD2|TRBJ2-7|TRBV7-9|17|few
TGTGCCAGCAGCTTTACCCCTAGCGGGATCCGTACCTACGAGCAGTACTTC
CASSFTPSGIRTYEQYF
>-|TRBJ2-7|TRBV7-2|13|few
TGTGCCAGCAGCCGGGACTCCCTCTACGAGCAGTACTTC
CASSRDSLYEQYF
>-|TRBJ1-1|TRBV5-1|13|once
TGCGCCAGCAGCTCCGTAGTCCACACTGAAGCTTTCTTT
CASSSVVHTEAFF
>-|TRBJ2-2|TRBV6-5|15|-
TGTGCCAGCAGCCGCTATCGGGGAATAAAGGGGGAGCTGTTTTTT
CASSRYRGIKGELFF
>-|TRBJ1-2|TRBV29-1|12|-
TGCAGCGTGACCTCGGACAGAGAAGGCTACACCTTC
CSVTSDREGYTF
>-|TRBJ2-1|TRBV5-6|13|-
TGTGCCAGCAGCTTGGGGCTGTACAATGAGCAGTTCTTC
CASSLGLYNEQFF
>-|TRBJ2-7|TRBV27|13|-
TGTGCCAGCAGCCGAGACAGCTCCTACGAGCAGTACTTC
CASSRDSSYEQYF
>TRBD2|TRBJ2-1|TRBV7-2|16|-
TGTGCCAGCAGCTTATGGGGCGGGGGGATCTACAATGAGCAGTTCTTC
CASSLWGGGIYNEQFF
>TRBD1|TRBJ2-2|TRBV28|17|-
TGTGCCAGCAGCCGTCGCGCCCGGACAGGACTCCCCGGGGAGCTGTTTTTT
CASSRRARTGLPGELFF
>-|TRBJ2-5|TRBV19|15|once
TGTGCCAGTAGGTCCGCGGGCAGGGGTTTAGAGACCCAGTACTTC
CASRSAGRGLETQYF
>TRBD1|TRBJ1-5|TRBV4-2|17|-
TGTGCCAGCAGCCAAGAACCCAGGGGGTATAGCAATCAGCCCCAGCATTTT
CASSQEPRGYSNQPQHF
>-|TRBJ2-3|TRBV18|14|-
TGTGCCAGCTCTGTGGACTGGAGCACAGATACGCAGTATTTT
CASSVDWSTDTQYF
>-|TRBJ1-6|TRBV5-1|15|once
TGCGCCAGCAGCTTGGGCGGGGGGGAGAATTCACCCCTCCACTTT
CASSLGGGENSPLHF
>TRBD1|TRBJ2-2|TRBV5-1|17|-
TGCGCCAGCAGCGGGGGACAGGGGGCGCTTGTGCCCGGGGAGCTGTTTTTT
CASSGGQGALVPGELFF
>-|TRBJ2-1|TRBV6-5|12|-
TGTGCCAGCAGTTACGTGGGAGATGAGCAGTTCTTC
CASSYVGDEQFF
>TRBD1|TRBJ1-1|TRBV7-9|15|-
TGTGCCAGCAGCCCCTCGACAGGGGCGGGAACTGAAGCTTTCTTT
CASSPSTGAGTEAFF
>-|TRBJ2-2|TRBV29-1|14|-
TGCAGCGTCCAGAGGAGCTTTAACACCGGGGAGCTGTTTTTT
CSVQRSFNTGELFF
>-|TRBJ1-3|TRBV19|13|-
TGTGCCAGCGCCGGGACAACTGGAAACACCATATATTTT
CASAGTTGNTIYF
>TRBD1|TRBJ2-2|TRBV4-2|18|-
TGTGCCAGCAGCCAGGAATTCGGGACAGGGGGGCACACCGGGGAGCTGTTTTTT
CASSQEFGTGGHTGELFF
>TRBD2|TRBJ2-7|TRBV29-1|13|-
TGCAGCGTACTAGCGGGCACGTTCTACGAGCAGTACTTC
CSVLAGTFYEQYF
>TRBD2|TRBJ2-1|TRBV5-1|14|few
TGCGCCAGCAGCTTGGCCATTACTAGCGGGAGTGTGTTCTTC
CASSLAITSGSVFF
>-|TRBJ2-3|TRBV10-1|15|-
TGCGCCAGCTCATGGGGAGGCAGAAGCACAGATACGCAGTATTTT
CASSWGGRSTDTQYF
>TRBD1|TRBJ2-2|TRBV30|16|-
TGTGCCTGGAAAGGGCTATACAGGGGAAACACCGGGGAGCTGTTTTTT
CAWKGLYRGNTGELFF
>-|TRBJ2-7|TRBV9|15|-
TGTGCCAGCAGCGTCTACGGGAGATTCGACAACGAGCAGTACTTC
CASSVYGRFDNEQYF
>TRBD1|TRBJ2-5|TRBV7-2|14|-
TGTGCCAGCAGCTACAGGGGTCCACAAGAGACCCAGTACTTC
CASSYRGPQETQYF
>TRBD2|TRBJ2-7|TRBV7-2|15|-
TGTGCCAGCAGCTTGGGTACTAGCGGGGGATACGAGCAGTACTTC
CASSLGTSGGYEQYF
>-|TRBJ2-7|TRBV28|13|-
TGTGCCGCCTGGGATGGGGCAGACTACGAGCAGTACTTC
CAAWDGADYEQYF
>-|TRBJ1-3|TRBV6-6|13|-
TGCGGTACTGCGAGCTCCTCTGGAAACACCATATATTTT
CGTASSSGNTIYF
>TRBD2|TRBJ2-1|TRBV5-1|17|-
TGCGCCAGCAGCTTGGGACTAGCGGGAGGGTTCTACAATGAGCAGTTCTTC
CASSLGLAGGFYNEQFF
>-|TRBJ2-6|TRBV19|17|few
TGTGCCAGTAGTATTCTCACCGGGTTCTCTGGGGCCAACGTCCTGACTTTC
CASSILTGFSGANVLTF
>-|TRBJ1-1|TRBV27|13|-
TGTGCCAGCAGCCCCAGGGCAGGGGCTGAAGCTTTCTTT
CASSPRAGAEAFF
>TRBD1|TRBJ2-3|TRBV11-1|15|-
TGTGCCAGCAGTTGGGACAGGGACAGCACAGATACGCAGTATTTT
CASSWDRDSTDTQYF
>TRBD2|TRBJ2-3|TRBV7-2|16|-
TGTGCCAGCAGCTTAGGTCCTAGCGGGGGAACAGATACGCAGTATTTT
CASSLGPSGGTDTQYF
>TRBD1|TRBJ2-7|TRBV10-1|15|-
TGCGCCAGCAGTTCATCCGGGACAGGGGACTACGAGCAGTACTTC
CASSSSGTGDYEQYF
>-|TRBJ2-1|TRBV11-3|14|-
TGTGCCAGCAGCTTAGAGACAGGTAACAATGAGCAGTTCTTC
CASSLETGNNEQFF
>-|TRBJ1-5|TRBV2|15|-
TGTGCCAGCAGTAAGCGGGAGGTTTTGGGTCAGCCCCAGCATTTT
CASSKREVLGQPQHF
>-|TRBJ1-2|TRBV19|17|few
TGTGCCAGTAGTATAGATATTGAGACAGCTCTTAACTATGGCTACACCTTC
CASSIDIETALNYGYTF
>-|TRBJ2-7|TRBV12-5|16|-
TGTGCTAGTGGTTTTAGTACGGGTGGGAGCTCCTACGAGCAGTACTTC
CASGFSTGGSSYEQYF
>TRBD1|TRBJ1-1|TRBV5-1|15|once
TGCGCCAGCAGCGTTGGGACAGGGAGGAACACTGAAGCTTTCTTT
CASSVGTGRNTEAFF